This T cell receptor beta chain emerged from a study of T-cell memory formation after mild COVID-19. TCRdb ran MiXCR on the 5' RACE reads and lists one entry per CDR3 protein. The sample contains fewer than 450,000 distinct CDR3 sequences, more than 20% of which appear only once. This clonotype came up a few times. V was cut by 2 bases and J by 5 bases, with 13 bases left in between. The CDR3 contains 14 residues. Germline assignment: CDR1 MNHEY and CDR2 SVGEGT. Sequencing input: PBMCs or a T cell subset sorted from them (not recorded which). This TCR was sampled from an adult woman who had mild COVID-19 (a few samples of this study predate the infection). Cell type and time point are not known. The chain has TRBV6-2 or TRBV6-3 and TRBJ2-7; perhaps TRBD2 as D (6 bases). The CDR3 loop is CASSYDGSLDEQYF. In DNA, the CDR3 is TGTGCCAGCAGTTACGACGGGAGCTTAGACGAGCAGTACTTC.